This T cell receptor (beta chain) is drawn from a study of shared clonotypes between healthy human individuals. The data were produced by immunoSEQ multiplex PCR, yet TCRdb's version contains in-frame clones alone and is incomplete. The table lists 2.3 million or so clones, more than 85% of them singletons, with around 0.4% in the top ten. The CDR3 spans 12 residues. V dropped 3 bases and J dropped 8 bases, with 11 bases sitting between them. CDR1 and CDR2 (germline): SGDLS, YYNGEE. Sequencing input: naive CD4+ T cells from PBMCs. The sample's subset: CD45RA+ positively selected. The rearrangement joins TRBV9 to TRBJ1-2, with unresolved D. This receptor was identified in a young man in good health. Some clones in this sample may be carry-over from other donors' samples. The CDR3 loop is CASSGPLRGYTF. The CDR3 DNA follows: TGTGCCAGCAGCGGACCGCTGCGGGGCTACACCTTC.